In this sample, the clone carrying this T cell receptor (beta chain) turned up many times. This sample stems from a study of human T cells and chemical hapten exposure. Study context: An area of 2 cm by 2 cm on upper inner arm skin received 2% DPC for sensitization. DPC at 0.01% went onto the upper back in patch tests, read at 6 days. Mainly, slight library volume differences in the pool made TCR yields vary.

The time point here: patch test 1, 2 weeks after DPC sensitization. Treatment of the sample: therapeutic diphenylcyclopropenone sensitization with weekly scalp DPC. The CDR3 has 15 residues. The V gene's germline CDR1 is SGHAT and CDR2 FQNNGV. Trimming took off 4 bases at V and 3 bases at J, with 14 bases between the two ends. TCRdb used MiXCR to reprocess the RACE reads, holding one entry per CDR3 protein. The repertoire holds a few hundred thousand distinct CDR3 sequences, around 5% seen once, with about 2.1% in the top ten. The chain links TRBV11-2 to TRBJ2-3; tentative D call: TRBD1 (6 bases). The sequence was collected from a woman between 45 and 60 years old with alopecia areata. Some clones in this sample may be carry-over from other donors' samples. The sample in question was whole blood, obtained in connection with sensitization to the hapten diphenylcyclopropenone (DPC). The CDR3 DNA is TGTGCCAGCAGCTCGGTCCAGGGGCGAACAGATACGCAGTATTTT. This translates into CASSSVQGRTDTQYF.